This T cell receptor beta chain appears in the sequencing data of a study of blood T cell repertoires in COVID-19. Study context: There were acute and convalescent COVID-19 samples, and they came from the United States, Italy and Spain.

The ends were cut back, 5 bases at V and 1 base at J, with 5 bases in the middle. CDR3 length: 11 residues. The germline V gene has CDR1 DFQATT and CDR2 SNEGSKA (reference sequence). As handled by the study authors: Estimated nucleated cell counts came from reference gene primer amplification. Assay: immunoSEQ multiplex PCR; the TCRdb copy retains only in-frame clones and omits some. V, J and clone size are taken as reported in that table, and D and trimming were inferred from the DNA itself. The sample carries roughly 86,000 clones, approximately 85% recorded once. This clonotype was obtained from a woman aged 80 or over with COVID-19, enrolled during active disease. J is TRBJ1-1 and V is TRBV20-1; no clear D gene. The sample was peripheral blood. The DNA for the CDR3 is TGCAGTGCTCCAGGGAACACTGAAGCTTTCTTT. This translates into CSAPGNTEAFF.